This TCR beta chain was observed in a study of blood T cell repertoires in COVID-19. Whole-study context: Sites in the United States, Italy and Spain provided acute and convalescent COVID-19 samples. In each case, the material was cDNA or gDNA derived from T cells, B-cell-depleted T cells, or PBMCs.

In the source study's methods: Estimation of nucleated cell counts was performed using reference gene primer amplification. Libraries were prepared by immunoSEQ multiplex PCR; TCRdb keeps only in-frame clonotypes and omits some of them. The V and J calls and clone size come from that table; D and trimming were worked out from the DNA. Of roughly 150,000 clones listed, approximately 88% are singletons. This clone has a single count. V was cut by 8 bases and J by 5 bases, with 15 bases left in between. This CDR3 region has 13 residues. CDR1 is MDHEN, CDR2 SYDVKM, per germline. Participants came from about two dozen US areas, aged about 18 to 89 years.

Source material: PBMCs or T cells enriched from blood (not recorded which). The chain has TRBV28 and TRBJ1-1, with D tentatively TRBD1 (6 bases). This TCR was recovered from a man between 65 and 85 years old who had been exposed to COVID-19. The CDR3 bases are TGTGCCAGCCGGGCAGGGGCCGGTACTGAAGCTTTCTTT. Translating it yields CASRAGAGTEAFF.